Following are 3 T cell receptor beta chains from one sample sequenced in a study of cytomegalovirus exposure and HLA in healthy donors. The repertoire was sequenced with immunoSEQ multiplex PCR; TCRdb's copy has only in-frame clones and lacks some. In the table there are about 130,000 clones, approximately 94% of which are singletons. The sample comprised PBMCs. Receptors originate from a young man in good health and CMV-seronegative.

The genes are TRBV11-1 and TRBJ2-1; D may be TRBD2 (6 bases). This CDR3 comprises 14 residues. V was trimmed by 10 bases and J by 9 bases, leaving 22 bases between them. From germline, CDR1 is SGHAT and CDR2 FQDESV (reference sequence). Written as DNA, the CDR3 is TGTGCCACCGCTGACGGGGGTCGGCGAGGTGAGCAGTTCTTC. Translation: CATADGGRRGEQFF.

The rearrangement links TRBV5-4 to TRBJ2-1; TRBD2 agrees at 8 bases. This CDR3 is 17 amino acids long. V lost 0 bases, J lost 4 bases, and 9 bases stayed unmatched. The germline gives CDR1 SGHNT, CDR2 YYREEE (reference sequence). The CDR3 coding sequence is TGTGCCAGCAGCTTGGGGAGTGGGACTAGGCTATACAATGAGCAGTTCTTC. Amino acid sequence: CASSLGSGTRLYNEQFF.

This chain connects TRBV4-2 to TRBJ2-7, with D possibly being TRBD2 (6 bases). The V gene lost 0 bases and the J gene lost 0 bases, with 12 bases spanning the gap. The length of the CDR3 is 16 residues. Germline assignment: CDR1 LGHNA and CDR2 YNFKEQ. DNA for the CDR3: TGTGCCAGCAGCCAAGAAGGGTCTAGCGCCTCCTACGAGCAGTACTTC. Its protein is CASSQEGSSASYEQYF.